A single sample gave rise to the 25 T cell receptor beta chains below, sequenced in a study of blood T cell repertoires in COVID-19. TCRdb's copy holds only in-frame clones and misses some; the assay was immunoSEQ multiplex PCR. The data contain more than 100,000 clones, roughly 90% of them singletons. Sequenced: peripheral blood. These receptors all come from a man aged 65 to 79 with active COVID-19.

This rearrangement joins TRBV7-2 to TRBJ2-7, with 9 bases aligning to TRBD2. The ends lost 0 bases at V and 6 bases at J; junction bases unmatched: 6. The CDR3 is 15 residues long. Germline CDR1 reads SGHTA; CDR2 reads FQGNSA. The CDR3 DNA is TGTGCCAGCAGCTTAGCGGGTACTAGCGGGTTCGAGCAGTACTTC. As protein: CASSLAGTSGFEQYF.

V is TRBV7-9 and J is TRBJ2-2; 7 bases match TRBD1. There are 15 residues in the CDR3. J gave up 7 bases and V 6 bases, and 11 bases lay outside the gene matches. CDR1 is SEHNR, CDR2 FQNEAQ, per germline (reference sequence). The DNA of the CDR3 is TGTGCCAGCAGTTCCGGACAGGCGGGTAACGGGGAGCTGTTTTTT. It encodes CASSSGQAGNGELFF. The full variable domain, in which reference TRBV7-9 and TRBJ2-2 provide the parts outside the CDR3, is DTGVSQNPRHKITKRGQNVTFRCDPISEHNRLYWYRQTLGQGPEFLTYFQNEAQLEKSRLLSDRFSAERPKGSFSTLEIQRTEQGDSAMYLCASSSGQAGNGELFFGEGSRLTVL.

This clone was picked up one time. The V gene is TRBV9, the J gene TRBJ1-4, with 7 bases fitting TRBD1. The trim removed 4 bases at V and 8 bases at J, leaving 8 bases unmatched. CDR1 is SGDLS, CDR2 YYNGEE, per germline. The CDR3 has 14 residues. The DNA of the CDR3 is TGTGCCAGCAGCCCGGGACAGAGTAGGGAAAAACTGTTTTTT. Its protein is CASSPGQSREKLFF.

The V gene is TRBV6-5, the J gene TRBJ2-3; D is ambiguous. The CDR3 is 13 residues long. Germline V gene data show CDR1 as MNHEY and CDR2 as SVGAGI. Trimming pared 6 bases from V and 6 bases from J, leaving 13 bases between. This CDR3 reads CASRSRWADTQYF. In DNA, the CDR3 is TGTGCCAGCAGAAGCCGGTGGGCTGATACGCAGTATTTT.

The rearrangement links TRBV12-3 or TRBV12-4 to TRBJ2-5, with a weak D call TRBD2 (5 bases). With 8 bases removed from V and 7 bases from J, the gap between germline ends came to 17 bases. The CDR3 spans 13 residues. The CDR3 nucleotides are TGTGCCAGCCAGAGGGAAGGAATCGGGACCCAGTACTTC. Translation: CASQREGIGTQYF.

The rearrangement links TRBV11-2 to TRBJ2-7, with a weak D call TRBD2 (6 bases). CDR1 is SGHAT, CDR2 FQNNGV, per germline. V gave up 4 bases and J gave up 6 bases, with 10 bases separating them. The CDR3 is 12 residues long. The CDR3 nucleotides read TGTGCCAGCAGCTCTCAGGGACTCGAGCAGTACTTC. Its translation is CASSSQGLEQYF.

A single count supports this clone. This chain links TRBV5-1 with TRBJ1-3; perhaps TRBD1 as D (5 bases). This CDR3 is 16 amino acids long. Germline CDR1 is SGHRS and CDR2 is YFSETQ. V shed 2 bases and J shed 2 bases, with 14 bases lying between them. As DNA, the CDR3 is TGCGCCAGCAGCTTATTGTCAACAGGAGCTGGAAACACCATATATTTT. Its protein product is CASSLLSTGAGNTIYF.

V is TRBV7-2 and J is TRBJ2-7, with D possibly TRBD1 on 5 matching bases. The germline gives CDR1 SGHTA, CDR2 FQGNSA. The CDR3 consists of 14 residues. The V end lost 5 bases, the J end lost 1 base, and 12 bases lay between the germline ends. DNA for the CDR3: TGTGCCAGCAGCCCGGGCAGGGAATCCTACGAGCAGTACTTC. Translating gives CASSPGRESYEQYF. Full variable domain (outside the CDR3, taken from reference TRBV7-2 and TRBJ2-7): GAGVSQSPSNKVTEKGKDVELRCDPISGHTALYWYRQSLGQGLEFLIYFQGNSAPDKSGLPSDRFSAERTGGSVSTLTIQRTQQEDSAVYLCASSPGRESYEQYFGPGTRLTVT.

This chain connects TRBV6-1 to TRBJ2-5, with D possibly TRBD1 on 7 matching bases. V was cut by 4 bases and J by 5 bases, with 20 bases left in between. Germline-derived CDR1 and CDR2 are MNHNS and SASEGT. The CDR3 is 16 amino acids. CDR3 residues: CASSVIRTGGGETQYF. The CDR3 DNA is TGTGCCAGCAGTGTGATAAGGACAGGCGGAGGGGAGACCCAGTACTTC.

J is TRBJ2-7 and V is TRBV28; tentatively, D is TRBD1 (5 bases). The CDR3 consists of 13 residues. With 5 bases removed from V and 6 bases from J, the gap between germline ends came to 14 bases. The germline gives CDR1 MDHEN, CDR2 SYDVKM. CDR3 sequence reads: CASSTPGQGEQYF. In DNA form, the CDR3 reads TGTGCCAGCAGTACCCCCGGGCAGGGCGAGCAGTACTTC.

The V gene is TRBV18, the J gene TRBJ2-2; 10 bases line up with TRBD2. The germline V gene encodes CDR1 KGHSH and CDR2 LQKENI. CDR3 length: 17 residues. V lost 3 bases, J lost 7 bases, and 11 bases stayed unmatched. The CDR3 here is CASSPASGRRQGGELFF. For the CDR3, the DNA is TGTGCCAGCTCACCGGCTAGCGGGAGAAGGCAAGGCGGGGAGCTGTTTTTT. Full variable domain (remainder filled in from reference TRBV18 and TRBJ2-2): NAGVMQNPRHLVRRRGQEARLRCSPMKGHSHVYWYRQLPEEGLKFMVYLQKENIIDESGMPKERFSAEFPKEGPSILRIQQVVRGDSAAYFCASSPASGRRQGGELFFGEGSRLTVL.

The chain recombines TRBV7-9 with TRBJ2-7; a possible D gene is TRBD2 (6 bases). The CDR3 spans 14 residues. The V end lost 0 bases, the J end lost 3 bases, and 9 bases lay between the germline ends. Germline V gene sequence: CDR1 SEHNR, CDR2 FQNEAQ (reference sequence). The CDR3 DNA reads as TGTGCCAGCAGCTTAGCGGGGGGAGGCTACGAGCAGTACTTC. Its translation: CASSLAGGGYEQYF. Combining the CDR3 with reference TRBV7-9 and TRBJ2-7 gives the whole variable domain DTGVSQNPRHKITKRGQNVTFRCDPISEHNRLYWYRQTLGQGPEFLTYFQNEAQLEKSRLLSDRFSAERPKGSFSTLEIQRTEQGDSAMYLCASSLAGGGYEQYFGPGTRLTVT.

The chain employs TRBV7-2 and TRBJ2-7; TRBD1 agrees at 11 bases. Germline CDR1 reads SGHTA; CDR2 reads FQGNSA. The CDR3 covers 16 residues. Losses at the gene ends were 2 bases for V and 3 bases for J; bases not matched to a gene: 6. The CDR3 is CASSLRRDRGFYEQYF. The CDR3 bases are TGTGCCAGCAGCTTACGTAGGGACAGGGGGTTCTACGAGCAGTACTTC. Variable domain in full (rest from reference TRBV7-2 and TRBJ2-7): GAGVSQSPSNKVTEKGKDVELRCDPISGHTALYWYRQSLGQGLEFLIYFQGNSAPDKSGLPSDRFSAERTGGSVSTLTIQRTQQEDSAVYLCASSLRRDRGFYEQYFGPGTRLTVT.

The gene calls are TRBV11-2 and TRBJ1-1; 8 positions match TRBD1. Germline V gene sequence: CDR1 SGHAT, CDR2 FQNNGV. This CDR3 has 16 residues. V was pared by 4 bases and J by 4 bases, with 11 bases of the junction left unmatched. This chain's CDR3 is CASSSEQGGDGTEAFF. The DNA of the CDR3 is TGTGCCAGCAGCTCAGAACAGGGGGGAGACGGCACTGAAGCTTTCTTT.

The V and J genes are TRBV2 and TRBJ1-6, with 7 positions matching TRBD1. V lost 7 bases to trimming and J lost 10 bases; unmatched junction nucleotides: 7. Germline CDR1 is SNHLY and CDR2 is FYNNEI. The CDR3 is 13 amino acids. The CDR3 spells CASNLDRESPLHF. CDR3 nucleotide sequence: TGTGCCAGCAACCTAGACAGGGAATCACCCCTCCACTTT. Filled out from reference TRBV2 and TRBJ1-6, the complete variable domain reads EPEVTQTPSHQVTQMGQEVILRCVPISNHLYFYWYRQILGQKVEFLVSFYNNEISEKSEIFDDQFSVERPDGSNFTLKIRSTKLEDSAMYFCASNLDRESPLHFGNGTRLTVT.

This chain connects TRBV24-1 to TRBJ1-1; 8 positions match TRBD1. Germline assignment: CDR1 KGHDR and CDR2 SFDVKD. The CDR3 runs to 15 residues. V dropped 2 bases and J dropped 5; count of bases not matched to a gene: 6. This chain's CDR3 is CATSDSRTGRTEAFF. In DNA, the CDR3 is TGTGCCACCAGTGATTCCCGGACAGGGCGGACTGAAGCTTTCTTT.

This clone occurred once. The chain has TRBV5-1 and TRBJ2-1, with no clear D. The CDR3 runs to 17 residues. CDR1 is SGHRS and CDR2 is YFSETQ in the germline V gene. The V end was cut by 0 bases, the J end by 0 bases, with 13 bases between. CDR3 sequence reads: CASSLVRLQYSYNEQFF. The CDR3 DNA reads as TGCGCCAGCAGCTTGGTACGGTTACAGTACTCCTACAATGAGCAGTTCTTC.

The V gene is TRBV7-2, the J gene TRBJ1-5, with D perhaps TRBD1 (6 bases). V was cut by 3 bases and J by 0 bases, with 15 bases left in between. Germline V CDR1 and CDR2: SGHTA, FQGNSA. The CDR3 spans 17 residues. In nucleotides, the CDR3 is TGTGCCAGCAGCTTGCCCCCCAGGGGAATTAGCAATCAGCCCCAGCATTTT. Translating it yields CASSLPPRGISNQPQHF.

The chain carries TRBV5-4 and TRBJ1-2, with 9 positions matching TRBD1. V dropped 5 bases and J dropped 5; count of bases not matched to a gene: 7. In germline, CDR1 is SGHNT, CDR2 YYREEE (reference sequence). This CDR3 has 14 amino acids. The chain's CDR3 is CASRPGTGRYGYTF. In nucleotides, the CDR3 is TGTGCCAGCAGACCCGGGACAGGGAGATATGGCTACACCTTC.

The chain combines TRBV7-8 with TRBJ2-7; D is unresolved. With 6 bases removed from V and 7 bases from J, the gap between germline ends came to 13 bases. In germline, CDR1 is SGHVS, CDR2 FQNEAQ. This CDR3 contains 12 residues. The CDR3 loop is CASSKAFMEQYF. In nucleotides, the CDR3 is TGTGCCAGCAGTAAAGCTTTCATGGAGCAGTACTTC.

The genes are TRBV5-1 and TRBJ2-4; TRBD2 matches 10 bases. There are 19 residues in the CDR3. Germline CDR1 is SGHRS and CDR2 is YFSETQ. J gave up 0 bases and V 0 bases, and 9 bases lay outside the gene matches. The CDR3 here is CASSLGRTTSGVAKNIQYF. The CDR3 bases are TGCGCCAGCAGCTTGGGTAGGACTACTAGCGGGGTAGCCAAAAACATTCAGTACTTC. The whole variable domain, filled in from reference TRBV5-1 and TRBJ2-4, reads KAGVTQTPRYLIKTRGQQVTLSCSPISGHRSVSWYQQTPGQGLQFLFEYFSETQRNKGNFPGRFSGRQFSNSRSEMNVSTLELGDSALYLCASSLGRTTSGVAKNIQYFGAGTRLSVL.

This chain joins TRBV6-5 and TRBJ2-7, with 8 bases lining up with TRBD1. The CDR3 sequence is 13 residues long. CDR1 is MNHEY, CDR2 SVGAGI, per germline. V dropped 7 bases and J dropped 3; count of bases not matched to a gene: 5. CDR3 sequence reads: CASTQQGDYEQYF. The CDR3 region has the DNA TGTGCCAGCACCCAACAGGGGGACTACGAGCAGTACTTC.

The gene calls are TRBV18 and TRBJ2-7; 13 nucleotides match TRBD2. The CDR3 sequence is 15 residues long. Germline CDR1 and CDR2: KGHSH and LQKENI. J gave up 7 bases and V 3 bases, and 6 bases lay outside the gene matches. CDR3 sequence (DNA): TGTGCCAGCTCACCGTATACTAGCGGGAGGGGGGAGCAGTACTTC. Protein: CASSPYTSGRGEQYF.

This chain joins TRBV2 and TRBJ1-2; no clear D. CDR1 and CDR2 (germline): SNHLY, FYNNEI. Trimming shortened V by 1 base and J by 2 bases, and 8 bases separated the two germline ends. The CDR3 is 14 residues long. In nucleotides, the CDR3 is TGTGCCAGCAGTGAAGGGTCAGAAAACTATGGCTACACCTTC. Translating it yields CASSEGSENYGYTF.

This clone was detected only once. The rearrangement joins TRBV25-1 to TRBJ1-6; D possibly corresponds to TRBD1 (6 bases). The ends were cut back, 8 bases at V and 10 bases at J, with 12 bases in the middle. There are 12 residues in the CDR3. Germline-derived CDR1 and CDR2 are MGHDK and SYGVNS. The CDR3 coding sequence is TGTGCCAGCCGCGAACAGGGCTCACCCCTCCACTTT. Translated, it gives CASREQGSPLHF. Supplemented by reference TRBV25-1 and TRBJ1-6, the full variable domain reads EADIYQTPRYLVIGTGKKITLECSQTMGHDKMYWYQQDPGMELHLIHYSYGVNSTEKGDLSSESTVSRIRTEHFPLTLESARPSHTSQYLCASREQGSPLHFGNGTRLTVT.